This TCR beta chain is from a study of shared clonotypes between healthy human individuals. Across the study: The plates for each donor numbered three CD4 naive, three CD4 memory, two CD8 naive and one CD8 memory.

Concerning this clone: Its antigen is not known.

Whole-study findings and limits: Relative to clonotypes present in all four donors, those not shared had lower generation probabilities.

Repertoires were generated with immunoSEQ multiplex PCR, while TCRdb's copy carries only in-frame clones and drops some. The sample has about 2 million clones, roughly 95% seen once. Naive CD8 cells were CD45RO-negative, positively selected for CCR7, excluding terminally differentiated effector memory CD45RA+ cells. The clonotype comes from a man between 18 and 29 years old in good health. Sequenced material: naive CD8+ T cells sorted from blood.

CDR3: CASSSGQGGNEQFF. CDR3 nucleotides: TGTGCCAGCAGCTCTGGACAGGGGGGGAATGAGCAGTTCTTC. V is TRBV11-3 and J is TRBJ2-1; TRBD1 matches at 10 bases. Germline assignment: CDR1 SGHNT and CDR2 YENEEA. The V and J ends lost 4 bases and 7 bases, in that order; junction bases with no gene match: 4. The CDR3 covers 14 residues.